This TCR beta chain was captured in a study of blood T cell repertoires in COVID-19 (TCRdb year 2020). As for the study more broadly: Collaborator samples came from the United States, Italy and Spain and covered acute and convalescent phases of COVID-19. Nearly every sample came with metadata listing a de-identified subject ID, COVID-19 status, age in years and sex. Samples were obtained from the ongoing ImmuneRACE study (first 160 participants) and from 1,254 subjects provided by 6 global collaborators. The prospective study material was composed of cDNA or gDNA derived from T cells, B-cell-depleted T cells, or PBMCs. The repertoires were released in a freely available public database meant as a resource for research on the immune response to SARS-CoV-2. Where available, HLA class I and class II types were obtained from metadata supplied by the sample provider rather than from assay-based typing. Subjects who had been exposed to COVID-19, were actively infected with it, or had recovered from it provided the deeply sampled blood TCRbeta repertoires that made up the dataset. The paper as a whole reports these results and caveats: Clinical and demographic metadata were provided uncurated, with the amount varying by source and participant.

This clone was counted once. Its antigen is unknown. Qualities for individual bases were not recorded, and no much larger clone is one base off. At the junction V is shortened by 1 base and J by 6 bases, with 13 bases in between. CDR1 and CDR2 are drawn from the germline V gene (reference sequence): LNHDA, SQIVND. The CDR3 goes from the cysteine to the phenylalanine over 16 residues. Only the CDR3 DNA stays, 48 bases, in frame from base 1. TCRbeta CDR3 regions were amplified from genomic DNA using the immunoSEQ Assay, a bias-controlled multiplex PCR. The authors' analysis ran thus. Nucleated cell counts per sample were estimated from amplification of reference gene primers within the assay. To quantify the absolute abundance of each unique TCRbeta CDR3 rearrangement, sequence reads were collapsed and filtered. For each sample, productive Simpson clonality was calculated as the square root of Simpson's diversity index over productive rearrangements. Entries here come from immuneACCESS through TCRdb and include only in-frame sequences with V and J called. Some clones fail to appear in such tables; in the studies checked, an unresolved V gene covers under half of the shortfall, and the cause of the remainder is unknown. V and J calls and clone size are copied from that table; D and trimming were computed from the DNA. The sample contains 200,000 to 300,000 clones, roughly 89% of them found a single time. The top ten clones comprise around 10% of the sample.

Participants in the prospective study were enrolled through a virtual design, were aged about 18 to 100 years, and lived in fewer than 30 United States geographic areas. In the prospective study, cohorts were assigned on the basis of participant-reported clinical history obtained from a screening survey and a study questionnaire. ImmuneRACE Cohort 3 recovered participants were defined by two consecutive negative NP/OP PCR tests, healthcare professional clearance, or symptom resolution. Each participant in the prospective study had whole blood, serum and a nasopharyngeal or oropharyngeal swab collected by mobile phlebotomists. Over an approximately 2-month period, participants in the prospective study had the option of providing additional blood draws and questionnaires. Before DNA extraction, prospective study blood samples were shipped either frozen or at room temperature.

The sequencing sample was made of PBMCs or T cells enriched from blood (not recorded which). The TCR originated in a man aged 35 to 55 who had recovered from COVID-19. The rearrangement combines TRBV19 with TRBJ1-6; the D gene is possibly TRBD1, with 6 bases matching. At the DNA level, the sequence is TGTGCCAGTAGTATAGCCCTCAGACAGGCTAATTCACCCCTCCACTTT. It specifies CASSIALRQANSPLHF.